The T cell receptor beta chain described here comes from a study of OX40 agonist ivuxolimab in advanced cancers. Repertoires were generated with immunoSEQ multiplex PCR, while TCRdb's copy carries only in-frame clones and drops some. The sample includes roughly 48,000 clones, approximately 85% of them seen just once. CDR1 is SEHNR, CDR2 FQNEAQ, per germline (reference sequence). The V gene lost 4 bases and the J gene lost 3 bases, with 10 bases spanning the gap. CDR3 length: 13 amino acids. The source material was CD4+ or CD8+ T cells sorted from blood, sampled in a trial of the OX40 agonist ivuxolimab. This clonotype was obtained from an adult with an advanced solid tumor such as melanoma, head and neck, liver or kidney cancer. The genes are TRBV7-9 and TRBJ2-7; D possibly matches TRBD1 or TRBD2 (5 bases each). The CDR3 loop is CASSSGRIYEQYF. CDR3 coding DNA: TGTGCCAGCAGCTCGGGACGGATCTACGAGCAGTACTTC.